This T cell receptor beta chain was found in a study of patients and donors after allogeneic stem cell transplantation. TCRdb reanalysed the RT-PCR reads using MiXCR and keeps one entry per CDR3 protein. The data contain roughly 230,000 distinct CDR3 sequences, 11% to 15% of them singletons. This clonotype was observed many times. Sequenced input: blood, either unsorted or a sorted T cell fraction (not recorded which). The source of this sequence is a human donor who was either an allogeneic HSCT recipient or a stem cell or donor lymphocyte infusion donor (not recorded which). It is not recorded whose cells these are; they may come from a transplant donor.

CDR3 bases: TGTGCCACTGCCCCGAAGGGCGGGGGCCGATGGGACACCGGGGAGCTGTTTTTT. It codes for CATAPKGGGRWDTGELFF. The chain combines TRBV10-3 with TRBJ2-2; TRBD2 is a possible D gene (7 bases). V was clipped by 10 bases and J by 3 bases, with 27 bases between them. Germline V gives CDR1 ENHRY, CDR2 SYGVKD. The CDR3 has 18 amino acids.